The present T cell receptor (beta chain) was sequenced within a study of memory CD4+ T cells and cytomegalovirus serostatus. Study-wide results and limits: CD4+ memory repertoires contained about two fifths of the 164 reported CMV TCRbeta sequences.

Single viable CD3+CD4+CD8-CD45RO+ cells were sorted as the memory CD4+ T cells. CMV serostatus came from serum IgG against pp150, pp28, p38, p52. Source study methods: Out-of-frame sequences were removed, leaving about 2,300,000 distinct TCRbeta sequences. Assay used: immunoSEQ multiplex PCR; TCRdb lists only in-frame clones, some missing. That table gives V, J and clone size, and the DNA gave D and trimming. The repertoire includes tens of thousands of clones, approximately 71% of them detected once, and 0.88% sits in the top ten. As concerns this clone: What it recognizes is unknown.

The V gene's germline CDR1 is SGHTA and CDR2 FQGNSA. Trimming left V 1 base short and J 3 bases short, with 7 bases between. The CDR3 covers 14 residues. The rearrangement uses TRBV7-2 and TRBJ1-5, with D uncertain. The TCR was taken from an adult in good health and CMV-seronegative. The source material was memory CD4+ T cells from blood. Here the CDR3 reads CASSLGMDNQPQHF. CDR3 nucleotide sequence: TGTGCCAGCAGCTTAGGAATGGACAATCAGCCCCAGCATTTT.